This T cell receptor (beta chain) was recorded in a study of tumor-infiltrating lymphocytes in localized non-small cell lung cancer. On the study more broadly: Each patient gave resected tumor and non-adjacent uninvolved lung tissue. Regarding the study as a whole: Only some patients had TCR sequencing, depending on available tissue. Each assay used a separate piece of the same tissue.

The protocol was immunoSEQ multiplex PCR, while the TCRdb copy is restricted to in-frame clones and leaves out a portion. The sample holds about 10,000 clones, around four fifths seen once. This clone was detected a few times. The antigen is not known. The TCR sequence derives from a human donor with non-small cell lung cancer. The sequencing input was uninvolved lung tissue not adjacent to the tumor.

This chain's CDR3 is CASRGELNYGYTF. Written as DNA, the CDR3 is TGTGCCAGCAGGGGGGAACTTAACTATGGCTACACCTTC. This chain connects TRBV2 to TRBJ1-2, with D maybe TRBD1 (5 bases). Trimming took 6 bases from V and 1 from J, leaving 9 bases between them. The CDR3 spans 13 residues. The germline CDR1 and CDR2 sequences are SNHLY and FYNNEI.